This TCR beta chain was recorded in a study of shared clonotypes between healthy human individuals. V was pared by 3 bases and J by 10 bases, with 12 bases between. The germline gives CDR1 SEHNR, CDR2 FQNEAQ (reference sequence). The CDR3 covers 12 residues. On this clone: The target antigen is unknown.

This was a deep-level run. Genomic DNA (from each subset) was split evenly across several immunoSEQ plates. Sequencing used immunoSEQ multiplex PCR; TCRdb keeps in-frame clones, though not all of them. The sample shows about 2.1 million clones, approximately 92% of them seen only once. CD8 cells regarded as naive lacked CD45RO, were positively chosen for CCR7, and omitted terminally differentiated effector memory CD45RA+ cells. Study observations and caveats: Clonotypes shared by all four donors outscored non-shared clonotypes in generation probability. Among donors, clonotype sharing was expected to be affected by sequencing depth.

The chain recombines TRBV7-9 with TRBJ1-2, with D perhaps matching TRBD1 (5 bases). The material sequenced was naive CD8+ T cells from PBMCs. The source of this sequence is a young man in good health. Some clones in this sample may be carry-over from other donors' samples. The CDR3 DNA is TGTGCCAGCAGCTTCGGGGACCTCGACTACACCTTC. It translates to CASSFGDLDYTF.